This T cell receptor (beta chain) was identified in a study of prognosis after radiotherapy for stage I lung cancer. Study details: Five patients had oligometastatic NSCLC after surgical resection of the primary tumor, and approximately 13 had newly diagnosed primary stage I lung tumors. General observations from the study: Patients who developed distant metastases had lower Shannon entropy after stereotactic body radiation therapy.

With two-round multiplex PCR, TCR beta CDR3 sequences were amplified from genomic DNA. First-round PCR employed TRBV- and TRBJ-specific primers for each gene. TCRdb called the multiplex PCR reads again in MiXCR, with one record for every CDR3 protein. Of more than 15,000 distinct CDR3 sequences listed, 45% to 70% are singletons. As to this clonotype: The antigen is not known.

Germline loops: CDR1 SGHAT, CDR2 FQNNGV. Between the trimmed V and J ends, which lost 4 bases and 4 bases, there was a span of 10 bases. The CDR3 sequence is 14 residues long. This sequence was found in a donor over 45 with non-small cell lung cancer. Sequencing used PBMCs, obtained before or after stereotactic body radiation therapy (not recorded which). The chain carries TRBV11-2 and TRBJ2-2, with D uncertain. The CDR3 DNA reads as TGTGCCAGCAGCTCGATGAGGTCCACCGGGGAGCTGTTTTTT. Translating it yields CASSSMRSTGELFF. Together with reference TRBV11-2 and TRBJ2-2, the CDR3 gives the full variable domain: EAGVAQSPRYKIIEKRQSVAFWCNPISGHATLYWYQQILGQGPKLLIQFQNNGVVDDSQLPKDRFSAERLKGVDSTLKIQPAKLEDSAVYLCASSSMRSTGELFFGEGSRLTVL.